This T cell receptor beta chain was sequenced during a study of cytomegalovirus exposure and HLA in healthy donors. Broader study findings: Through in vitro validation, three CMV-associated chains were shown to be specific for CMV antigens. The study recorded fewer than 200 TCR beta chains that were cytomegalovirus-associated. First-cohort TCR clusters tended to co-occur in the 130 or so validation repertoires, a later analysis found.

For this clone: Antigen specificity is unknown.

Germline V gene data show CDR1 as SGHVS and CDR2 as FQNEAQ. There are 21 residues in the CDR3. Trimming removed 7 bases from V and 0 bases from J; junction bases left unmatched: 22. Measured with immunoSEQ multiplex PCR; TCRdb has only the in-frame clones, and not every one. The sample comprises more than 150,000 clones, more than 80% of which are singletons, and around 6.7% rests with the top ten. The donors were members of the approximately 110-subject validation cohort (separate from the approximately 670-subject first cohort). The sequencing input was PBMCs. This clonotype was obtained from a young man in good health and CMV-seropositive. The chain links TRBV7-8 to TRBJ2-2; 8 bases line up with TRBD2. The DNA of the CDR3 is TGTGCCAGCACCCTAGGGCACGATGGACTAGCAGACCCCACGAACACCGGGGAGCTGTTTTTT. Residues: CASTLGHDGLADPTNTGELFF. Full variable domain (remainder filled in from reference TRBV7-8 and TRBJ2-2): GAGVSQSPRYKVAKRGQDVALRCDPISGHVSLFWYQQALGQGPEFLTYFQNEAQLDKSGLPSDRFFAERPEGSVSTLKIQRTQQEDSAVYLCASTLGHDGLADPTNTGELFFGEGSRLTVL.